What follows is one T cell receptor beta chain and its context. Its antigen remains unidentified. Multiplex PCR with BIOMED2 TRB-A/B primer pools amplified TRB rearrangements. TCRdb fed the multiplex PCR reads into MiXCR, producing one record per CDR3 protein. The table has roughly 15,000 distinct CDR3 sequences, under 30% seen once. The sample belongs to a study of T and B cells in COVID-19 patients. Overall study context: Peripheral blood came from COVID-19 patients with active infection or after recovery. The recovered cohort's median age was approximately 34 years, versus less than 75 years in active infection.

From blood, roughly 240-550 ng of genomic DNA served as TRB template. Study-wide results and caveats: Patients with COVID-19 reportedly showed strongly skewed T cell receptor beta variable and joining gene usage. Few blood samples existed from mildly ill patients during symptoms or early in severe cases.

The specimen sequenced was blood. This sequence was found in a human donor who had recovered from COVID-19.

CDR3 protein: CASTTTPKHEQFF. The CDR3 region has the DNA TGTGCCAGCACTACTACCCCTAAGCATGAGCAGTTCTTC. This chain joins TRBV27 and TRBJ2-1; D gene unclear. The V gene lost 7 bases and the J gene lost 8 bases, with 15 bases spanning the gap. Looked up from germline, CDR1 is MNHEY and CDR2 is SMNVEV (reference sequence). The CDR3 has 13 amino acids.